This TCR beta chain stems from a study of cytomegalovirus exposure and HLA in healthy donors. The PCR used 60 Vbeta and 13 Jbeta primers. As processed by the authors: An analysis that came later counted around 80 million unique TCR beta chains, 10 million to 11 million shared. Using immunoSEQ multiplex PCR, the repertoire was profiled, and TCRdb retains in-frame clones only, with some absent. That table supplies the V and J calls and clone size; D and trimming were determined from the DNA. The table records 150,000 to 180,000 clones, approximately 81% of them present only once. Study results and limitations: Some public TCRs appeared in many individuals, while most sequences were rare. Other equally common chains were less clonally expanded than HLA-associated TCR beta chains, a later analysis showed. Among donors in an Asian-associated ancestry cluster, a later analysis reportedly found fewer N-insertions than the approximately 700-donor mean.

Notes on this clone: Its cognate antigen is unknown.

Germline loops: CDR1 SGHDT, CDR2 YYEEEE. CDR3 size: 18 residues. J lost 3 bases, V lost 4 bases, and 10 bases had no gene match. The sample was PBMCs. This receptor was obtained from a woman under 30 in good health and CMV-seronegative. V and J are TRBV5-6 and TRBJ2-7, with 16 positions matching TRBD2. The CDR3 nucleotides read TGTGCCAGCAGCCGCGGGACTAGCGGGAGGGCACAGAGCTACGAGCAGTACTTC. Its translation is CASSRGTSGRAQSYEQYF. Using reference TRBV5-6 and TRBJ2-7 for the parts outside the CDR3, the full variable domain is DAGVTQSPTHLIKTRGQQVTLRCSPKSGHDTVSWYQQALGQGPQFIFQYYEEEERQRGNFPDRFSGHQFPNYSSELNVNALLLGDSALYLCASSRGTSGRAQSYEQYFGPGTRLTVT.